This note documents a single T cell receptor beta chain sequence. The CDR3 extends over 12 amino acids. Trimming took 6 bases from V and 17 from J, leaving 17 bases between them. Germline lookup yields CDR1 SNHLY and CDR2 FYNNEI. The PCR was carried out with 60 Vbeta primers and 13 Jbeta primers. TCRdb's table, derived via immunoSEQ multiplex PCR, lists solely in-frame clones and lacks some. The sample's table shows 50,000 to 75,000 clones. The record originates from a study of cytomegalovirus exposure and HLA in healthy donors. Study at large: In an earlier analysis, some 110 million unique TCR beta sequences were found from some 180 million T cells.

This sequence was found in a woman between 18 and 29 years old in good health and CMV-seronegative. V and J are TRBV2 and TRBJ1-6, with TRBD1 as a possible D gene (5 bases). Sequencing was carried out using PBMCs. The CDR3 region is CASRGDYRRIHF. CDR3 nucleotide sequence: TGTGCCAGCAGAGGGGATTATAGAAGGATCCACTTT.